This TCR beta chain was sequenced for a study of human thymus T cells. Germline CDR1 and CDR2: SGHNT and YYREEE (reference sequence). Trimming removed 2 bases from V and 0 bases from J, with 9 bases in between. The CDR3 totals 15 residues. TCRdb's table, derived via immunoSEQ multiplex PCR, lists solely in-frame clones and lacks some. The sample lists 75,000 to 90,000 clones; around 96% were seen once. Thymus was obtained from resections taken during corrective heart surgery. Details on this clone: As yet, its antigen is unknown.

Study results and limitations: Repertoires from thymus and blood appeared to show biased V and J gene usage.

Sequenced: thymus tissue. The gene calls are TRBV5-4 and TRBJ2-1; TRBD2 is a possible D gene (5 bases). The receptor comes from a boy younger than two with a congenital heart defect but otherwise immunologically healthy. DNA for the CDR3: TGTGCCAGCAGCTTTTCTCGGGGCTCCTACAATGAGCAGTTCTTC. Translating gives CASSFSRGSYNEQFF.